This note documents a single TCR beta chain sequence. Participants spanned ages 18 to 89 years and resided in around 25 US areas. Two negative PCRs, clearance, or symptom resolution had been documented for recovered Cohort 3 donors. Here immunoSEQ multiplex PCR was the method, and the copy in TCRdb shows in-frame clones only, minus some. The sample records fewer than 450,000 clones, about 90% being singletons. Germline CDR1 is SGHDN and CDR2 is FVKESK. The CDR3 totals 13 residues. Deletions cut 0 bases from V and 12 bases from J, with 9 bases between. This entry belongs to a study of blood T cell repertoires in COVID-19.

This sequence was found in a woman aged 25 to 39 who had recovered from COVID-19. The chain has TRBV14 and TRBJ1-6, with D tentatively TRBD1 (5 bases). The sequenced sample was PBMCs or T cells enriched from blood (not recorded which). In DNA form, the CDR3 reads TGTGCCAGCAGCCAAGACAGGGTACAACCCCTCCACTTT. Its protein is CASSQDRVQPLHF.